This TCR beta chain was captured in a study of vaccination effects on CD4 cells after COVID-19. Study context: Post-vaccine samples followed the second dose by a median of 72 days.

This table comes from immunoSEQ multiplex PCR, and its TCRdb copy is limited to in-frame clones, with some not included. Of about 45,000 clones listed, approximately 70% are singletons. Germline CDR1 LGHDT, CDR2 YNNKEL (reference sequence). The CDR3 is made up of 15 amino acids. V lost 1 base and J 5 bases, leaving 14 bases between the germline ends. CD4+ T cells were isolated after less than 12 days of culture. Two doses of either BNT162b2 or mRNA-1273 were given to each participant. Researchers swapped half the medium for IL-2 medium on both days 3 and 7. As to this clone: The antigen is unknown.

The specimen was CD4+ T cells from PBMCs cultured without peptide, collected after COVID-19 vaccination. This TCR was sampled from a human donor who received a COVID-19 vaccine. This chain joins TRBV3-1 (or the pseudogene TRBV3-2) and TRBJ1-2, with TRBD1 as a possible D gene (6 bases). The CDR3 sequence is CASSQVGTGNYGYTF. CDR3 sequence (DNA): TGTGCCAGCAGCCAAGTAGGAACAGGGAATTATGGCTACACCTTC.